This T cell receptor (beta chain) was identified in a study of T cell responses to AZD1222 COVID-19 vaccine. In its sample, this clone was seen once. Its antigen remains unknown. Study-wide findings and caveats: Repertoire samples came only from after the peak T cell response. Regions 160-218 and 743-854 held dominance among vaccine-associated CD4 TCRs, which spanned spike.

The V gene lost 6 bases and the J gene lost 4 bases, with 9 bases spanning the gap. CDR1 is ENHRY and CDR2 is SYGVKD in the germline V gene. The CDR3 runs 13 residues. Generated by immunoSEQ multiplex PCR, the TCRdb table keeps only in-frame clones and is missing some. This table has approximately 110,000 clones, approximately 87% appearing once. The sample here was peripheral blood, taken 28 days after the second AZD1222 dose. The gene calls are TRBV10-3 and TRBJ2-2; a possible D gene is TRBD2 (5 bases). The source of this sequence is an adult who received the AZD1222 COVID-19 vaccine. The CDR3 reads CAIRGASTGELFF. The CDR3 region has the DNA TGTGCCATCAGGGGAGCTTCCACCGGGGAGCTGTTTTTT.